The 32 T cell receptor beta chains below were found in one sample sequenced in a study of OX40 agonist ivuxolimab in advanced cancers. Libraries were prepared by immunoSEQ multiplex PCR; TCRdb keeps only in-frame clonotypes and omits some of them. The sample contains some 58,000 clones, about 82% of which appear only once. The sequencing used CD4+ or CD8+ T cells sorted from blood, collected in a trial of the OX40 agonist ivuxolimab. These receptors came from an adult with an advanced solid tumor such as melanoma, head and neck, liver or kidney cancer.

This clone was counted only a few times. The rearrangement links TRBV19 to TRBJ2-7, with 9 nucleotides matching TRBD1. Germline assignment: CDR1 LNHDA and CDR2 SQIVND (reference sequence). With V trimmed by 5 bases and J by 4 bases, 6 bases remained unmatched. This CDR3 has 14 residues. In DNA, the CDR3 is TGTGCCAGTAGTGCAGCCGGGACAGGGTACGAGCAGTACTTC. The encoded protein is CASSAAGTGYEQYF.

This clone is categorized as medium-sized. This chain joins TRBV30 and TRBJ2-7, with D unresolved. Germline CDR1 GTSNPN, CDR2 SVGIG (reference sequence). CDR3 length equals 12 residues. The V and J ends lost 2 bases and 5 bases respectively, with 10 bases between them. The CDR3 loop is CAWSYVYDEQYF. The CDR3 DNA is TGTGCCTGGAGTTACGTTTACGACGAGCAGTACTTC.

Worth noting for this clone: The identical CDR3 is also encoded by other nucleotide sequences in the sample. CDR3 DNA: TGTGCCAGCAGGTCGGGGGACACTGAAGCTTTCTTT. This codes for CASRSGDTEAFF. This chain connects TRBV6-5 to TRBJ1-1; tentative D call: TRBD1 (5 bases). Germline CDR1 is MNHEY and CDR2 is SVGAGI. CDR3 length: 12 amino acids. Trimming removed 6 bases from V and 3 bases from J, with 8 bases in between.

The chain joins TRBV27 to TRBJ2-3, with TRBD2 identical over 9 bases. The V and J ends lost 6 bases and 0 bases, in that order; junction bases with no gene match: 4. CDR1 is MNHEY, CDR2 SMNVEV, per germline (reference sequence). The length of the CDR3 is 15 residues. The CDR3 nucleotides read TGTGCCAGCAGGCGACTAGCGGTTAGCACAGATACGCAGTATTTT. Its protein is CASRRLAVSTDTQYF.

This chain connects TRBV7-2 to TRBJ2-1; D gene uncertain. The CDR3 is made up of 14 amino acids. Germline loops: CDR1 SGHTA, CDR2 FQGNSA. V dropped 0 bases and J dropped 9 bases, with 12 bases sitting between them. The chain's CDR3 is CASSLALVISEQFF. In nucleotides, the CDR3 is TGTGCCAGCAGCTTAGCGCTAGTGATAAGTGAGCAGTTCTTC.

In its sample, this clone was seen a few times. V usage is TRBV6-6 and J usage is TRBJ1-5; 7 nucleotides agree with TRBD1. The CDR3 contains 15 residues. The V segment lost 6 bases and the J segment 2 bases; nucleotides outside the gene matches: 7. Germline CDR1 is MNHNY and CDR2 is SVGAGI (reference sequence). Here the CDR3 DNA reads TGTGCCAGCAGAAAACAGGGGCGCGGCAATCAGCCCCAGCATTTT. Translating gives CASRKQGRGNQPQHF.

V is TRBV6-4 and J is TRBJ2-7; D is possibly TRBD1 (5 bases). With 6 bases removed from V and 2 bases from J, the gap between germline ends came to 17 bases. CDR1 and CDR2 (germline): MRHNA, SNTAGT. This CDR3 spans 15 amino acids. The CDR3: CASRKPRDTPYEQYV. DNA for the CDR3: TGTGCCAGCAGAAAGCCCAGGGATACCCCCTACGAGCAGTACGTC.

The chain couples TRBV5-6 to TRBJ2-3; 8 bases agree with TRBD2. This CDR3 contains 16 residues. Germline CDR1 SGHDT, CDR2 YYEEEE. V was pared by 4 bases and J by 6 bases, with 13 bases of the junction left unmatched. The CDR3, as DNA: TGTGCCAGCAGCGTAACTAGCGGATTTAGAGTCGATACGCAGTATTTT. It translates to CASSVTSGFRVDTQYF.

The rearrangement joins TRBV19 to TRBJ1-3, with D perhaps TRBD1 (6 bases). Looked up from germline, CDR1 is LNHDA and CDR2 is SQIVND (reference sequence). V lost 3 bases to trimming and J lost 4 bases, with 16 bases between them. The CDR3 spans 16 residues. CDR3 protein: CASSIFGQGTGNTIYF. CDR3 coding DNA: TGTGCCAGTAGTATCTTCGGGCAGGGGACAGGAAACACCATATATTTT.

The rearrangement uses TRBV18 and TRBJ2-2, with D possibly matching TRBD1 (6 bases). The CDR3 has 12 amino acids. V lost 4 bases and J lost 11, with 11 bases in between. Looked up from germline, CDR1 is KGHSH and CDR2 is LQKENI. For the CDR3, the DNA is TGTGCCAGCTCACGTCTAGGGGGAGAGCTGTTTTTT. Translating gives CASSRLGGELFF.

A word on this clone: Just one base apart from a much larger clone, this may be a read error. This chain uses TRBV4-2 with TRBJ2-7; 10 positions match TRBD1. V dropped 4 bases and J dropped 5; count of bases not matched to a gene: 2. In germline, CDR1 is LGHNA, CDR2 YNFKEQ. The length of the CDR3 is 13 residues. In DNA, the CDR3 is TGTGCCAGCAGCCGGGACAGGGGCGACGAGCAGTACTTC. Residues: CASSRDRGDEQYF.

This clone showed up just a few times. This CDR3 is CASSLRGGELFF. CDR3 coding DNA: TGTGCCAGCAGCTTAAGGGGCGGGGAGCTGTTTTTT. The V call is TRBV7-3, the J call TRBJ2-2, with no clear D. Trimming removed 1 base at V and 7 bases at J, with 4 bases between. The germline gives CDR1 SGHTA, CDR2 FQGTGA. There are 12 residues in the CDR3.

The V call is TRBV10-2, the J call TRBJ2-1; 10 nucleotides agree with TRBD2. The V and J ends lost 2 bases and 9 bases, in that order; junction bases with no gene match: 4. Germline assignment: CDR1 WSHSY and CDR2 SAAADI. This CDR3 has 14 residues. In DNA, the CDR3 is TGCGCCAGCAGTGAGAGCGGGAGGGCCTCTGAGCAGTTCTTC. This codes for CASSESGRASEQFF.

The DNA for the CDR3 is TGCAGCGTTGGGGTAGCGGGGTTATACAATGAGCAGTTCTTC. Protein product: CSVGVAGLYNEQFF. The gene calls are TRBV29-1 and TRBJ2-1; 8 nucleotides align to TRBD2. The CDR3 contains 14 residues. With V trimmed by 4 bases and J by 4 bases, 6 bases remained unmatched. From germline, CDR1 is SQVTM and CDR2 ANQGSEA.

The gene calls are TRBV21-1 and TRBJ2-7; the DNA was not used to check the table's D call, TRBD1. TRBV21-1 is a documented pseudogene. This CDR3 has 15 residues. This chain's CDR3 is CASPPGQGRNYEQYV. The CDR3 coding sequence is TGTGCCAGCCCCCCGGGACAGGGAAGAAACTACGAGCAGTACGTC.

This clone was counted a single time. The V and J genes are TRBV7-6 and TRBJ2-1; D ambiguous. The CDR3 spans 11 residues. V lost 3 bases, J lost 9 bases, and 6 bases lay in between. Germline V gives CDR1 SGHVS, CDR2 FNYEAQ. For the CDR3, the DNA is TGTGCCAGCAGCTTCCATGGTGAGCAGTTCTTC. It specifies CASSFHGEQFF. Full variable domain (remainder filled in from reference TRBV7-6 and TRBJ2-1): GAGVSQSPRYKVTKRGQDVALRCDPISGHVSLYWYRQALGQGPEFLTYFNYEAQQDKSGLPNDRFSAERPEGSISTLTIQRTEQRDSAMYRCASSFHGEQFFGPGTRLTVL.

This clone was seen more than once but under ten times. The rearrangement uses TRBV28 and TRBJ2-3; possibly TRBD1 for D (5 bases). This CDR3 has 13 residues. Trimming left V 10 bases short and J 5 bases short, with 16 bases between. Germline CDR1 and CDR2: MDHEN and SYDVKM. CDR3 region: CATSQGGEDTQYF. The CDR3 nucleotides are TGTGCCACCTCGCAGGGCGGAGAAGATACGCAGTATTTT.

J is TRBJ1-4 and V is TRBV20-1; no reliable D call. The V end was cut by 2 bases, the J end by 7 bases, with 5 bases between. The germline V gene encodes CDR1 DFQATT and CDR2 SNEGSKA (reference sequence). This CDR3 contains 11 residues. The CDR3 sequence: CSARTAEKLFF. As DNA, the CDR3 is TGCAGTGCTAGAACGGCTGAAAAACTGTTTTTT.

J is TRBJ2-7 and V is TRBV5-4; maybe TRBD1 (5 bases). Trimming cost V 0 bases and J 0 bases, with 13 bases left between them. The CDR3 covers 16 residues. Germline V gene sequence: CDR1 SGHNT, CDR2 YYREEE (reference sequence). This chain's CDR3 is CASSLGTGPTSYEQYF. In nucleotides, the CDR3 is TGTGCCAGCAGCTTGGGAACAGGTCCGACCTCCTACGAGCAGTACTTC.

The J gene is TRBJ2-5, the V gene TRBV19; D may be TRBD2 (6 bases). V was cut by 4 bases and J by 4 bases, with 16 bases left in between. This CDR3 spans 15 amino acids. Per germline, CDR1 LNHDA and CDR2 SQIVND (reference sequence). DNA of the CDR3: TGTGCCAGTAGTAACCCGACTGGGGGAGGAGAGACCCAGTACTTC. Its translation: CASSNPTGGGETQYF.

The V and J genes are TRBV2 and TRBJ2-5; D might be TRBD1 or TRBD2, each matching 5 bases. The CDR3 extends over 14 amino acids. Germline CDR1 reads SNHLY; CDR2 reads FYNNEI. Between the trimmed V and J ends, which lost 5 bases and 5 bases, there was a span of 15 bases. CDR3 sequence reads: CASSRWGSRETQYF. CDR3 nucleotide sequence: TGTGCCAGCAGTAGATGGGGGAGTCGGGAGACCCAGTACTTC.

J is TRBJ2-5 and V is TRBV7-2, with 7 bases aligning to TRBD2. Germline V gene sequence: CDR1 SGHTA, CDR2 FQGNSA. This CDR3 region has 16 residues. V trimming: 5 bases; J trimming: 1 base; junction bases outside the gene matches: 10. CDR3 nucleotide sequence: TGTGCCAGCAGCCCCCGTCGGGCTAGCGGCCAAGAGACCCAGTACTTC. It is translated as CASSPRRASGQETQYF.

The chain recombines TRBV7-3 with TRBJ1-1; no clear D gene. The CDR3 totals 15 residues. Trimming left V 2 bases short and J 1 base short, with 11 bases between. Germline V lookup: CDR1 SGHTA, CDR2 FQGTGA. CDR3 residues: CASSLAPIGNTEAFF. The CDR3 nucleotides are TGTGCCAGCAGCTTAGCTCCGATAGGGAACACTGAAGCTTTCTTT.

The V and J genes are TRBV7-3 and TRBJ1-5, with 9 nucleotides matching TRBD1. The J segment lost 5 bases and the V segment lost 5 bases, leaving 1 base of the junction unmatched. Germline V gene data show CDR1 as SGHTA and CDR2 as FQGTGA. This CDR3 comprises 13 residues. The CDR3 region has the DNA TGTGCCAGCAGCCGGGACAGGGATCAGCCCCAGCATTTT. Residues: CASSRDRDQPQHF.

This clone turned up a few times. The junction departs from the called germline gene at one end, perhaps through a read error. The CDR3 sequence is CASSLGAGQPQHF. The CDR3 nucleotides are TGTGCTAGCAGCTTAGGGGCGGGTCAGCCCCAGCATTTT. The chain joins TRBV7-7 to TRBJ1-5; D may be TRBD1 (5 bases). Germline-derived CDR1 and CDR2 are SSHAT and FNYEAQ (reference sequence). The CDR3 totals 13 residues.

The rearrangement links TRBV19 to TRBJ1-1; possibly TRBD1 for D (6 bases). Trimming pared 5 bases from V and 6 bases from J, leaving 19 bases between. This CDR3 region has 15 residues. The germline V gene encodes CDR1 LNHDA and CDR2 SQIVND (reference sequence). CDR3 sequence reads: CASSLDSGVTPEAFF. The CDR3 coding sequence is TGTGCCAGTAGTTTGGACTCAGGGGTGACCCCTGAAGCTTTCTTT.

V is TRBV5-1 and J is TRBJ2-3; D is possibly TRBD2 (5 bases). This CDR3 contains 14 residues. V gave up 4 bases and J gave up 2 bases, with 11 bases separating them. Germline V gene data show CDR1 as SGHRS and CDR2 as YFSETQ. CDR3 nucleotides: TGCGCCAGCAGCCCGGAGCGGTACACAGATACGCAGTATTTT. Translating it yields CASSPERYTDTQYF.

The rearrangement joins TRBV19 to TRBJ1-5; no reliable D call. The length of the CDR3 is 14 residues. Germline V gives CDR1 LNHDA, CDR2 SQIVND (reference sequence). V was trimmed by 6 bases and J by 7 bases, leaving 16 bases between them. The CDR3 here is CASRKGGNSQPQHF. The CDR3 bases are TGTGCCAGTAGAAAGGGAGGGAACAGCCAGCCCCAGCATTTT.

The chain links TRBV29-1 to TRBJ2-5; D is perhaps TRBD1 or TRBD2 (5 bases each). Germline V gene lookup returns CDR1 SQVTM and CDR2 ANQGSEA. The V end was cut by 0 bases, the J end by 5 bases, with 19 bases between. CDR3 length: 16 residues. The CDR3 DNA reads TGCAGCGTTGAAGATCCCTCCTCAGGGACCCGGGAGACCCAGTACTTC. This sequence encodes CSVEDPSSGTRETQYF.

This clone has only a few counts. The chain employs TRBV5-4 and TRBJ1-2, with unresolved D. The CDR3 contains 13 residues. Germline CDR1 and CDR2: SGHNT and YYREEE (reference sequence). V shed 0 bases and J shed 3 bases, with 6 bases lying between them. CDR3 in DNA: TGTGCCAGCAGCTTGGCTGGGGACTATGGCTACACCTTC. Residues: CASSLAGDYGYTF. The whole variable domain, filled in from reference TRBV5-4 and TRBJ1-2, reads ETGVTQSPTHLIKTRGQQVTLRCSSQSGHNTVSWYQQALGQGPQFIFQYYREEENGRGNFPPRFSGLQFPNYSSELNVNALELDDSALYLCASSLAGDYGYTFGSGTRLTVV.

For the CDR3, the DNA is TGTGCCAGCAGTTACGGCCTGGCTCACAAAAACATTCAGTACTTC. Encoded protein: CASSYGLAHKNIQYF. The chain recombines TRBV6-5 with TRBJ2-4, with D unclear. V was pared by 2 bases and J by 3 bases, with 11 bases between. The CDR3 runs to 15 residues. CDR1 is MNHEY, CDR2 SVGAGI, per germline.

The chain links TRBV25-1 to TRBJ1-2; a possible D gene is TRBD1 (5 bases). Germline values: CDR1 MGHDK, CDR2 SYGVNS. This CDR3 contains 12 residues. Trimming left V 5 bases short and J 4 bases short, with 8 bases between. The CDR3 nucleotides are TGTGCCAGCAGTCGGGGGGGCTATGGCTACACCTTC. It codes for CASSRGGYGYTF.